This T cell receptor (beta chain) was recovered during a study of spatial heterogeneity in lung cancer. In the study overall: Detection consistently yielded more beta chains than alpha chains. Study-wide results and limits: Whereas they appeared in blood less at follow-up, ubiquitous expanded tumor TCRs appeared there more at resection.

The presence of a unique molecular identifier marked each TCR cDNA molecule. TCRdb itself ran the 5' RACE reads through MiXCR, one entry per CDR3 protein. The repertoire holds about 95,000 distinct CDR3 sequences, with roughly 10% as singletons. The CDR3 covers 14 residues. Germline V gene sequence: CDR1 DFQATT, CDR2 SNEGSKA (reference sequence). V dropped 3 bases and J dropped 5; count of bases not matched to a gene: 9. This clonotype has just one count. The antigen remains unidentified. Time point noted: sample taken at primary tumor resection. Whole RNA came from tumor, nontumor lung or frozen PBMC and was sequenced without being sorted. There were approximately 69 donors, all of them untreated patients with early-stage non-small cell lung cancer.

This chain joins TRBV20-1 and TRBJ2-7, with 8 bases aligning to TRBD1. This TCR was sampled from a male donor with early-stage non-small cell lung cancer. The sequenced sample was PBMCs, obtained at surgery. CDR3 in amino acids: CSARVDRGAHEQYF. The CDR3 region has the DNA TGCAGTGCTAGGGTCGACAGGGGTGCCCACGAGCAGTACTTC.